These 8 T cell receptor beta chains originate from one sample sequenced in a study of cytomegalovirus exposure and HLA in healthy donors. This PCR relied on a set of 60 Vbeta primers and 13 Jbeta primers. The table came from immunoSEQ multiplex PCR; TCRdb's copy has only in-frame clones and leaves some out. The sample records approximately 110,000 clones, roughly 85% being singletons. The sample was PBMCs. The receptors stem from a woman in her thirties or forties in good health and CMV-seronegative.

This clone has a single count. The chain has TRBV5-1 and TRBJ2-1, with 10 bases matching TRBD1. CDR3 length equals 16 residues. Germline assignment: CDR1 SGHRS and CDR2 YFSETQ. V lost 4 bases to trimming and J lost 4 bases; unmatched junction nucleotides: 8. DNA of the CDR3: TGCGCCAGCAGCCTACGACAGGGGGCTGTTTACAATGAGCAGTTCTTC. Protein: CASSLRQGAVYNEQFF.

This chain uses TRBV6-1 with TRBJ1-4; TRBD1 agrees at 7 bases. V was clipped by 4 bases and J by 4 bases; unmatched bases: 6. In germline, CDR1 is MNHNS, CDR2 SASEGT. The CDR3 runs to 15 residues. CDR3 DNA: TGTGCCAGCAGTGGGGGGACAGTACTTAATGAAAAACTGTTTTTT. This gives the protein CASSGGTVLNEKLFF.

The V and J genes are TRBV28 and TRBJ2-5, with 7 bases matching TRBD1. The CDR3 spans 14 residues. The germline V gene encodes CDR1 MDHEN and CDR2 SYDVKM. Trimming cost V 7 bases and J 10 bases; bases outside gene matches: 15. CDR3: CASTDRDERGSQYF. The CDR3 bases are TGTGCCAGCACCGACAGGGATGAAAGAGGGAGCCAGTACTTC.

The J gene is TRBJ2-3, the V gene TRBV7-2; TRBD2 might be the D (6 bases). The germline V gene has CDR1 SGHTA and CDR2 FQGNSA. The CDR3 spans 14 residues. Deletions cut 0 bases from V and 5 bases from J, with 9 bases between. The DNA of the CDR3 is TGTGCCAGCAGCTTAGCACTTAGCGGAGATACGCAGTATTTT. Translating gives CASSLALSGDTQYF.

In nucleotides, the CDR3 is TGTGCCAGCAGCTTGTTGACAGGGGGAAAATACGAGCAGTACTTC. Translating it yields CASSLLTGGKYEQYF. The chain carries TRBV5-4 and TRBJ2-5; TRBD1 matches at 9 bases. The tail of the sequence fits TRBJ2-7 better, so the J call may be wrong. There are 15 residues in the CDR3. CDR1 and CDR2 from the germline V gene are SGHNT and YYREEE (reference sequence).

The chain links TRBV5-6 to TRBJ1-5, with TRBD1 as a possible D gene (6 bases). The ends were cut back, 4 bases at V and 0 bases at J, with 11 bases in the middle. CDR3 size: 15 residues. Germline CDR1 SGHDT, CDR2 YYEEEE. Written as DNA, the CDR3 is TGTGCCAGCAGCAAGACAGGACATAGCAATCAGCCCCAGCATTTT. This translates into CASSKTGHSNQPQHF.

The rearrangement uses TRBV5-1 and TRBJ1-1, with 8 nucleotides matching TRBD1. Germline V gene lookup returns CDR1 SGHRS and CDR2 YFSETQ. CDR3 length equals 14 residues. V lost 3 bases, J lost 1 base, and 2 bases stayed unmatched. CDR3 in amino acids: CASSSQGGNTEAFF. The CDR3 bases are TGCGCCAGCAGCTCACAGGGGGGGAACACTGAAGCTTTCTTT.

The rearrangement links TRBV5-1 to TRBJ1-2, with D tentatively TRBD1 (6 bases). The V end was cut by 0 bases, the J end by 5 bases, with 14 bases between. CDR3 size: 15 residues. Germline V CDR1 and CDR2: SGHRS, YFSETQ. CDR3 residues: CASSLEVPRGYGYTF. The CDR3 region has the DNA TGCGCCAGCAGCTTGGAGGTTCCGAGGGGGTATGGCTACACCTTC.